This T cell receptor (beta chain) was documented in a study of CD8 T cells in Susac syndrome. The authors reverse transcribed roughly 0.5 to 1 ug RNA with random hexamers. TCRdb ran MiXCR on the immunoSEQ multiplex PCR reads and lists one entry per CDR3 protein. The sample holds 90,000 to 150,000 distinct CDR3 sequences, around 90% seen once. The origin of this receptor is a human donor in good health. Material: CD4+ T cells from PBMCs.

The CDR3 reads CASRIDGDYNEQFF. DNA for the CDR3: TGTGCCAGCAGAATTGACGGGGACTACAATGAGCAGTTCTTC. This chain links TRBV28 with TRBJ2-1, with D tentatively TRBD2 (5 bases). The germline V gene has CDR1 MDHEN and CDR2 SYDVKM. Deletions cut 6 bases from V and 3 bases from J, with 12 bases between. CDR3 length: 14 amino acids.